The next 5 T cell receptor beta chains were all read from a single sample in a study of shared clonotypes between healthy human individuals. Repertoires were generated with immunoSEQ multiplex PCR, while TCRdb's copy carries only in-frame clones and drops some. The data contain fewer than 650,000 clones, just over 75% of them singletons. Sequenced: PBMCs. The source of these receptors is a woman between 40 and 50 years old in good health. Some clones in this sample may be carry-over from other donors' samples.

This rearrangement joins TRBV9 to TRBJ2-5; 8 nucleotides align to TRBD2. The J segment lost 4 bases and the V segment lost 0 bases, leaving 11 bases of the junction unmatched. In germline, CDR1 is SGDLS, CDR2 YYNGEE. This CDR3 is built from 17 residues. The CDR3 loop reads CASSVGASGLGRETQYF. Here the CDR3 DNA reads TGTGCCAGCAGCGTAGGGGCTAGCGGGCTTGGAAGAGAGACCCAGTACTTC.

The gene calls are TRBV6-1 and TRBJ2-2, with 10 positions matching TRBD2. This CDR3 is 15 amino acids long. V dropped 1 base and J dropped 7; count of bases not matched to a gene: 3. The germline V gene encodes CDR1 MNHNS and CDR2 SASEGT. The CDR3, as DNA: TGTGCCAGCAGTGAAGAAGCGGGAGGGTACGGGGAGCTGTTTTTT. This gives the protein CASSEEAGGYGELFF.

This chain links TRBV4-2 with TRBJ2-1; TRBD1 is a possible D gene (5 bases). The germline V gene has CDR1 LGHNA and CDR2 YNFKEQ. V shed 1 base and J shed 3 bases, with 13 bases lying between them. The CDR3 is 16 amino acids. For the CDR3, the DNA is TGTGCCAGCAGCCAAGTTGGCAGGACATACTACAATGAGCAGTTCTTC. This codes for CASSQVGRTYYNEQFF.

The J gene is TRBJ2-6, the V gene TRBV5-8, with D unresolved. The CDR3 sequence is 15 residues long. The V gene lost 4 bases and the J gene lost 0 bases, with 8 bases spanning the gap. Germline CDR1 reads SGHTS; CDR2 reads YDEGEE. The CDR3 loop is CASSLQLSGANVLTF. CDR3 nucleotide sequence: TGTGCCAGCAGCCTTCAGCTCTCTGGGGCCAACGTCCTGACTTTC.

This chain uses TRBV28 with TRBJ2-1; D perhaps matches TRBD2 (7 bases). The germline V and J ends were trimmed by 1 base and 8 bases, with 18 bases remaining between them. CDR1 is MDHEN and CDR2 is SYDVKM in the germline V gene. The CDR3 totals 16 residues. CDR3 sequence: CASSLLGGGPVDEQFF. The CDR3 coding sequence is TGTGCCAGCAGTTTATTAGGGGGAGGGCCTGTGGATGAGCAGTTCTTC.